A single sample gave rise to the 18 T cell receptor beta chains below, sequenced in a study of shared clonotypes between healthy human individuals. Profiling relied on immunoSEQ multiplex PCR, and the TCRdb table lists in-frame clones only, not all of them. The repertoire holds hundreds of thousands of clones, with about 95% as singletons. It was CD45RO-negative cells, positively selected for CCR7, that made up naive CD8 cells, with terminally differentiated effector memory CD45RA+ cells excluded. Source material: naive CD8+ T cells sorted from blood. The receptors here all came from a woman aged 25 to 39 in good health.

V gene TRBV21-1 combines with J gene TRBJ2-7; the table assigns TRBD1, which was not confirmed against the DNA. TRBV21-1 is noted as a pseudogene. CDR3 length: 17 amino acids. CDR3 sequence: CASSLDMVQGIYYEQYF. CDR3 in DNA: TGTGCCAGCAGCTTAGACATGGTACAGGGGATTTACTACGAGCAGTACTTC.

The chain employs TRBV7-9 and TRBJ2-7; 11 nucleotides align to TRBD1. The V gene end was trimmed by 4 bases and the J gene end by 5 bases; junction bases not matched to a gene: 7. The CDR3 sequence is 15 residues long. Germline values: CDR1 SEHNR, CDR2 FQNEAQ (reference sequence). The CDR3 region has the DNA TGTGCCAGCAGCTACTCGGGACAGGGGGTCGACGAGCAGTACTTC. This translates into CASSYSGQGVDEQYF.

The rearrangement links TRBV9 to TRBJ2-5, with D hard to call. Germline CDR1 is SGDLS and CDR2 is YYNGEE. This CDR3 has 12 residues. The V end was cut by 7 bases, the J end by 1 base, with 8 bases between. The CDR3 DNA sequence: TGTGCCAGCTCCACAGCCCAAGAGACCCAGTACTTC. Encoded protein: CASSTAQETQYF.

There are a few counts of this clone. CDR3 in amino acids: CASSWADNYGYTF. DNA for the CDR3: TGTGCCAGCAGCTGGGCGGATAACTATGGCTACACCTTC. The chain joins TRBV5-6 to TRBJ1-2; D is unresolved. CDR1 and CDR2 (germline): SGHDT, YYEEEE. The CDR3 is 13 amino acids. The V gene lost 3 bases and the J gene lost 1 base, with 7 bases spanning the gap.

Note on this clone: Distinct nucleotide sequences in the sample also encode this CDR3. The chain links TRBV9 to TRBJ2-7; D is unclear. This CDR3 contains 12 residues. Trimming took 3 bases from V and 1 from J, leaving 5 bases between them. The germline gives CDR1 SGDLS, CDR2 YYNGEE. The CDR3 nucleotides read TGTGCCAGCAGCGGTTCGTCCTACGAGCAGTACTTC. Translation: CASSGSSYEQYF.

The rearrangement joins TRBV9 to TRBJ1-4, with D unclear. Trimming removed 1 base at V and 7 bases at J, with 14 bases between. The CDR3 runs 15 residues. Germline V gene sequence: CDR1 SGDLS, CDR2 YYNGEE. DNA of the CDR3: TGTGCCAGCAGCGTATCTGGGCAGAGAACTGAAAAACTGTTTTTT. Protein: CASSVSGQRTEKLFF.

The chain couples TRBV9 to TRBJ2-2; D unresolved. The CDR3 is 16 residues long. V was clipped by 0 bases and J by 0 bases, with 9 bases between them. From germline, CDR1 is SGDLS and CDR2 YYNGEE. CDR3 in DNA: TGTGCCAGCAGCGTAGAGAAAGGTTCGAACACCGGGGAGCTGTTTTTT. It specifies CASSVEKGSNTGELFF.

The chain employs TRBV13 and TRBJ2-2; D not certain. The germline gives CDR1 PRHDT, CDR2 FYEKMQ (reference sequence). The V end was cut by 3 bases, the J end by 7 bases, with 21 bases between. CDR3 length: 17 residues. The CDR3 is CASSFLTYLVRGGELFF. CDR3 nucleotides: TGTGCCAGCAGCTTTCTGACCTATTTAGTTCGCGGCGGGGAGCTGTTTTTT. The variable domain in full, with the rest retrieved from reference TRBV13 and TRBJ2-2, is AAGVIQSPRHLIKEKRETATLKCYPIPRHDTVYWYQQGPGQDPQFLISFYEKMQSDKGSIPDRFSAQQFSDYHSELNMSSLELGDSALYFCASSFLTYLVRGGELFFGEGSRLTVL.

The rearrangement links TRBV27 to TRBJ2-7; D possibly corresponds to TRBD1 (5 bases). Germline V gene lookup returns CDR1 MNHEY and CDR2 SMNVEV (reference sequence). Trimming removed 6 bases at V and 11 bases at J, with 14 bases between. There are 11 residues in the CDR3. The CDR3 sequence: CASRTFQGEYF. The CDR3 DNA sequence: TGTGCCAGCAGGACATTCCAAGGGGAGTACTTC.

This chain connects TRBV4-1 to TRBJ2-2, with 10 bases fitting TRBD2. Germline CDR1 is MGHRA and CDR2 is YSYEKL. The CDR3 is 18 residues long. V lost 1 base and J lost 0; bases outside the gene matches: 5. In DNA, the CDR3 is TGCGCCAGCAGCCAAGTCCTAGCGGGAGAGGCGAACACCGGGGAGCTGTTTTTT. This gives the protein CASSQVLAGEANTGELFF.

V gene TRBV28 combines with J gene TRBJ2-2, with 7 bases fitting TRBD1. V trimming: 3 bases; J trimming: 4 bases; junction bases outside the gene matches: 5. The CDR3 is 15 residues long. CDR1 is MDHEN, CDR2 SYDVKM, per germline. Here the CDR3 reads CASSFRDRFTGELFF. The CDR3 region has the DNA TGTGCCAGCAGTTTTCGGGACAGATTCACCGGGGAGCTGTTTTTT.

V gene TRBV27 combines with J gene TRBJ1-4; tentatively, D is TRBD1 (5 bases). Trimming stripped 5 bases from V and 7 bases from J, with 8 bases between. Per germline, CDR1 MNHEY and CDR2 SMNVEV (reference sequence). The CDR3 spans 12 residues. CDR3 amino acids: CASSPDSEKLFF. The CDR3 DNA is TGTGCCAGCAGTCCAGACAGTGAAAAACTGTTTTTT.

With regard to this clone: Different DNA sequences within this sample yield the same CDR3. The chain links TRBV19 to TRBJ2-7; D gene uncertain. CDR1 and CDR2 from the germline V gene are LNHDA and SQIVND (reference sequence). This CDR3 has 13 amino acids. Trimming left V 1 base short and J 3 bases short, with 7 bases between. Here the CDR3 reads CASSIGTDYEQYF. The CDR3 coding sequence is TGTGCCAGTAGTATAGGTACAGACTACGAGCAGTACTTC.

The genes are TRBV11-2 and TRBJ2-2; D not certain. Germline CDR1 SGHAT, CDR2 FQNNGV. The CDR3 covers 13 residues. Between the trimmed V and J ends, which lost 1 base and 6 bases, there was a span of 6 bases. The CDR3 region is CASSLGQPGELFF. In DNA, the CDR3 is TGTGCCAGCAGCTTAGGCCAGCCCGGGGAGCTGTTTTTT.

The J gene is TRBJ2-7, the V gene TRBV5-6; 13 nucleotides line up with TRBD2. CDR1 is SGHDT, CDR2 YYEEEE, per germline. This CDR3 comprises 14 residues. Germline trimming cut 4 bases from V and 7 bases from J; bases unmatched to any gene: 5. Here the CDR3 reads CASSPGTSGTEQYF. As DNA, the CDR3 is TGTGCCAGCAGCCCGGGGACTAGCGGGACTGAGCAGTACTTC.

J is TRBJ1-1 and V is TRBV6-5; no reliable D call. Trimming removed 0 bases from V and 7 bases from J, with 15 bases in between. Germline V gene lookup returns CDR1 MNHEY and CDR2 SVGAGI. This CDR3 comprises 15 residues. Here the CDR3 DNA reads TGTGCCAGCAGTTACTCGGAGAGGGCGGTAGTTGAAGCTTTCTTT. Its protein is CASSYSERAVVEAFF.

The chain links TRBV2 to TRBJ2-1; D not resolved. With 4 bases removed from V and 5 bases from J, the gap between germline ends came to 9 bases. Germline V lookup: CDR1 SNHLY, CDR2 FYNNEI. This CDR3 has 13 amino acids. The DNA of the CDR3 is TGTGCCAGCAGTGTGGGCTGGAACAATGAGCAGTTCTTC. It yields the protein CASSVGWNNEQFF.

The chain is built from TRBV28 and TRBJ2-2, with D perhaps matching TRBD2 (5 bases). Trimming stripped 7 bases from V and 6 bases from J, with 15 bases between. The length of the CDR3 is 14 residues. Germline CDR1 is MDHEN and CDR2 is SYDVKM. Written as DNA, the CDR3 is TGTGCCAGCACCCGGACTTATTCTCCCGGGGAGCTGTTTTTT. Translation gives CASTRTYSPGELFF.